A single sample is the source of the 18 T cell receptor beta chains below, sequenced in a study of shared clonotypes between healthy human individuals. Using immunoSEQ multiplex PCR, the repertoire was profiled, and TCRdb retains in-frame clones only, with some absent. The sample has 550,000 to 850,000 clones; 74% are singletons. Material for sequencing was memory CD4+ T cells sorted from blood. Indicated subset: CD45RA-negative fraction. Source of these receptors: a woman in her thirties in good health.

Comments on this clone: Possible read error: a much larger clone is one base away. The chain carries TRBV10-1 and TRBJ1-3; perhaps TRBD1 as D (5 bases). Germline CDR1 WNHNN, CDR2 SYGVQD (reference sequence). The CDR3 is 13 residues long. Trimming removed 6 bases at V and 0 bases at J, with 6 bases between. CDR3 in amino acids: CASSDSSGNTIYF. CDR3 DNA sequence: TGCGCCAGCAGCGACAGCTCTGGAAACACCATATATTTT.

The chain links TRBV30 to TRBJ2-7; D gene uncertain. Germline loops: CDR1 GTSNPN, CDR2 SVGIG (reference sequence). V was trimmed by 3 bases and J by 6 bases, leaving 15 bases between them. The CDR3 length is 13 residues. CDR3 DNA: TGTGCCTGGAGAACCAAGACATTCCGCGAGCAGTACTTC. It encodes CAWRTKTFREQYF.

This sequence joins TRBV2 and TRBJ1-1; 8 bases map to TRBD1. CDR3 length equals 12 residues. The V and J ends lost 11 bases and 1 base, in that order; junction bases with no gene match: 3. Germline CDR1 and CDR2: SNHLY and FYNNEI. The CDR3 DNA is TGTGCCGGGGGACAGGAGAACACTGAAGCTTTCTTT. Translated: CAGGQENTEAFF.

The rearrangement joins TRBV5-8 to TRBJ2-7, with D possibly being TRBD1 (6 bases). This CDR3 spans 12 amino acids. Per germline, CDR1 SGHTS and CDR2 YDEGEE. The V end lost 3 bases, the J end lost 11 bases, and 15 bases lay between the germline ends. The chain's CDR3 is CASSYITGLKYF. For the CDR3, the DNA is TGTGCCAGCAGCTACATTACAGGGTTGAAGTACTTC.

The chain links TRBV6-1 to TRBJ2-1, with TRBD1 matching over 8 bases. Germline values: CDR1 MNHNS, CDR2 SASEGT. The V gene end was trimmed by 6 bases and the J gene end by 2 bases; junction bases not matched to a gene: 6. The CDR3 is made up of 15 amino acids. CDR3 nucleotides: TGTGCCAGCAGATCAGGGACAGGAGCCTACAATGAGCAGTTCTTC. The encoded protein is CASRSGTGAYNEQFF.

This chain connects TRBV16 to TRBJ1-2; TRBD1 is a possible D gene (5 bases). Germline lookup yields CDR1 KGHSY and CDR2 FQNENV. Trimming stripped 6 bases from V and 3 bases from J, with 17 bases between. The CDR3 is made up of 15 amino acids. The CDR3 nucleotides are TGTGCCAGCAGTCGCAACCAGGGAGGGGACTATGGCTACACCTTC. Translation: CASSRNQGGDYGYTF.

This clone is a singleton in its sample. The gene calls are TRBV2 and TRBJ2-1; 10 positions match TRBD2. V trimming: 7 bases; J trimming: 7 bases; junction bases outside the gene matches: 7. In germline, CDR1 is SNHLY, CDR2 FYNNEI. The CDR3 has 14 amino acids. The CDR3 loop is CASTRLAGVNEQFF. CDR3 bases: TGTGCCAGCACTAGGCTAGCGGGAGTAAATGAGCAGTTCTTC.

This clone was recorded once. This sequence joins TRBV5-6 and TRBJ2-5; D may correspond to TRBD1 or TRBD2 (6 bases each). The CDR3 has 16 residues. From germline, CDR1 is SGHDT and CDR2 YYEEEE. The V end was cut by 3 bases, the J end by 7 bases, with 22 bases between. In DNA form, the CDR3 reads TGTGCCAGCAGCTCATGGGGGGCGGGCCCTGGAGGGACCCAGTACTTC. Translation gives CASSSWGAGPGGTQYF.

This clone was observed a single time. V gene TRBV29-1 combines with J gene TRBJ2-6; D unresolved. Germline V gene lookup returns CDR1 SQVTM and CDR2 ANQGSEA. Trimming left V 5 bases short and J 1 base short, with 6 bases between. The CDR3 consists of 13 residues. CDR3 DNA: TGCAGCGTTCGCAGATCTGGGGCCAACGTCCTGACTTTC. Translated: CSVRRSGANVLTF.

The rearrangement links TRBV7-8 to TRBJ1-4; D remains unclear. Germline-derived CDR1 and CDR2 are SGHVS and FQNEAQ. This CDR3 spans 19 amino acids. Deletions cut 3 bases from V and 7 bases from J, with 27 bases between. The CDR3 bases are TGTGCCAGCAGCTTGCCGGGGAATAAAACATTCTCAGGAGGTGAAAAACTGTTTTTT. Protein sequence: CASSLPGNKTFSGGEKLFF.

V usage is TRBV19 and J usage is TRBJ1-2; D gene unclear. The length of the CDR3 is 12 residues. V was cut by 5 bases and J by 5 bases, with 9 bases left in between. CDR1 and CDR2 from the germline V gene are LNHDA and SQIVND (reference sequence). The CDR3 spells CASSEAYYGYTF. The CDR3 nucleotides are TGTGCCAGTAGTGAGGCTTATTATGGCTACACCTTC.

This chain connects TRBV30 to TRBJ2-5, with D unresolved. This CDR3 has 12 residues. Trimming stripped 2 bases from V and 2 bases from J, with 6 bases between. Looked up from germline, CDR1 is GTSNPN and CDR2 is SVGIG (reference sequence). The CDR3, as DNA: TGTGCCTGGAGTAACCAACAAGAGACCCAGTACTTC. The encoded protein is CAWSNQQETQYF.

This chain connects TRBV7-8 to TRBJ2-1; TRBD2 might be the D (6 bases). Trimming removed 5 bases at V and 0 bases at J, with 17 bases between. The CDR3 spans 17 residues. CDR1 is SGHVS, CDR2 FQNEAQ, per germline. This CDR3 reads CASSPPGVSGSYNEQFF. CDR3 nucleotides: TGTGCCAGCAGCCCGCCCGGGGTTAGCGGCTCCTACAATGAGCAGTTCTTC.

The chain employs TRBV28 and TRBJ1-1; D gene ambiguous. Trimming left V 6 bases short and J 1 base short, with 15 bases between. The germline V gene has CDR1 MDHEN and CDR2 SYDVKM. The CDR3 loop spans 15 amino acids. The CDR3 reads CASSRRRRGNTEAFF. CDR3 DNA sequence: TGTGCCAGCAGCCGTCGTAGGAGAGGGAACACTGAAGCTTTCTTT.

The genes are TRBV6-1 and TRBJ1-4, with TRBD1 identical over 7 bases. Germline V gene data show CDR1 as MNHNS and CDR2 as SASEGT. V was clipped by 6 bases and J by 7 bases; unmatched bases: 8. The CDR3 spans 14 residues. Written as DNA, the CDR3 is TGTGCCAGCAGCGATGGGACAGCAGGTGAAAAACTGTTTTTT. Translation gives CASSDGTAGEKLFF.

This clone is a singleton in its sample. V usage is TRBV6-6 and J usage is TRBJ1-1; D possibly corresponds to TRBD1 (5 bases). The V end lost 5 bases, the J end lost 1 base, and 14 bases lay between the germline ends. Germline V gene sequence: CDR1 MNHNY, CDR2 SVGAGI (reference sequence). CDR3 length: 15 amino acids. The CDR3 here is CASSTAGTQNTEAFF. The CDR3 DNA sequence: TGTGCCAGCAGTACCGCCGGGACGCAGAACACTGAAGCTTTCTTT.

The gene calls are TRBV28 and TRBJ2-3; TRBD1 matches 11 bases. This CDR3 has 17 amino acids. Per the germline V gene, CDR1 is MDHEN and CDR2 is SYDVKM. V was pared by 3 bases and J by 5 bases, with 10 bases of the junction left unmatched. CDR3 region: CASSFMFGQGAVDTQYF. In DNA, the CDR3 is TGTGCCAGCAGTTTTATGTTTGGACAGGGGGCCGTAGATACGCAGTATTTT.

This clone showed up just a few times. The DNA of the CDR3 is TGTGCCAGCAGTCGGAGAGGGCGCGCCTACGAGCAGTACTTC. This translates into CASSRRGRAYEQYF. V is TRBV6-5 and J is TRBJ2-7, with a weak D call TRBD2 (5 bases). V lost 5 bases and J 2 bases, leaving 13 bases between the germline ends. This CDR3 is 14 amino acids long. CDR1 is MNHEY and CDR2 is SVGAGI in the germline V gene.